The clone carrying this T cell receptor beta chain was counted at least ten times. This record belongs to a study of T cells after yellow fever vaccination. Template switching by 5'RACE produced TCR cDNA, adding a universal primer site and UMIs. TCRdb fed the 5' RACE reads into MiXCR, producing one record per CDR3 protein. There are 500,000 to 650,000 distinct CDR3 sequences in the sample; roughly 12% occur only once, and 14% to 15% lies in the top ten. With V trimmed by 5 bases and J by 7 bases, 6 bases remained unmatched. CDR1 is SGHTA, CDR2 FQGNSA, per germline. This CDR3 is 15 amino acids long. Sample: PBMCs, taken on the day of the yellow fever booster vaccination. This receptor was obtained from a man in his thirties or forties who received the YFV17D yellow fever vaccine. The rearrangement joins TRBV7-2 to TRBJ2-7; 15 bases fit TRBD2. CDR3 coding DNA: TGTGCCAGCAGCCCGCCGGGACTAGCGGGAGGAGAGCAGTACTTC. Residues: CASSPPGLAGGEQYF.